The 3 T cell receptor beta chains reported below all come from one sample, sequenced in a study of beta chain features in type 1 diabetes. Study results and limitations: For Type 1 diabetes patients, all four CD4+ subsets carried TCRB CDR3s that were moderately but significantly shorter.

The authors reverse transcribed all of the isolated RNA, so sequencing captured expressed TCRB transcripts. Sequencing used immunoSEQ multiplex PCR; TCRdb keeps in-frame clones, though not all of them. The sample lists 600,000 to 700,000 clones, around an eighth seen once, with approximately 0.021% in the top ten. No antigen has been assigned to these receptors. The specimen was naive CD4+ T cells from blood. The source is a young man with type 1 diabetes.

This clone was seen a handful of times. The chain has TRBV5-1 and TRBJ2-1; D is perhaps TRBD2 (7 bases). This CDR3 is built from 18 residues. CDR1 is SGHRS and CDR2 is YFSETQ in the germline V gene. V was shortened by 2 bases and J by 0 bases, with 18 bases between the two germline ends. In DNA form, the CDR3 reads TGCGCCAGCAGCTTTGAAGGTCGCGGGGGCCTCTCCTACAATGAGCAGTTCTTC. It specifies CASSFEGRGGLSYNEQFF.

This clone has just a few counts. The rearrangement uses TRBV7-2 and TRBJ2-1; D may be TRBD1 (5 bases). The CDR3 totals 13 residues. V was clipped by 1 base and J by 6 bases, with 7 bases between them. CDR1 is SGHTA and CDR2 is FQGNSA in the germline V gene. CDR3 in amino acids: CASSLGRANEQFF. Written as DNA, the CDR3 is TGTGCCAGCAGCTTAGGCAGGGCCAATGAGCAGTTCTTC.

In DNA, the CDR3 is TGCAGCGTTGTGGGCACCTCCTACGAGCAGTACTTC. Its translation: CSVVGTSYEQYF. This sequence joins TRBV29-1 and TRBJ2-7; the D is unclear. The V gene lost 4 bases and the J gene lost 0 bases, with 7 bases spanning the gap. This CDR3 has 12 amino acids. Germline values: CDR1 SQVTM, CDR2 ANQGSEA.